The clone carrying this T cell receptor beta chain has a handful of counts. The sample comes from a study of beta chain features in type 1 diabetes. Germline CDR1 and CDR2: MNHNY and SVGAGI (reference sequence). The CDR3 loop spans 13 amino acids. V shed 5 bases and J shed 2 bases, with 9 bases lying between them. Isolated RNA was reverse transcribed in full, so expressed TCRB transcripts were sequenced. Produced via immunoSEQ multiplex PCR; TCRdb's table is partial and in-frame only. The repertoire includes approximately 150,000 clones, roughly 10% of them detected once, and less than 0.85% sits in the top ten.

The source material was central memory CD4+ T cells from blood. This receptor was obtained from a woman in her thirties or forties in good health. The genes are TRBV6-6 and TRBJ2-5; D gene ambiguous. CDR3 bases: TGTGCCAGCAGTCAAGTCCAGCAAGAGACCCAGTACTTC. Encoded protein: CASSQVQQETQYF.